This TCR beta chain was profiled in a study of vaccination and CD4 T cells after COVID-19. General study findings and limits: Post-vaccination, and not before, a median around 86% of reactive clones appeared in convalescent patients.

Documented treatment: roughly 10-day PBMC culture with coronavirus spike peptide pools or control peptides (ViraFEST assay). As nucleocapsid antibodies were negative both before and after vaccination, the healthy vaccine recipients showed no prior SARS-CoV-2 infection. A half-volume replacement of the medium with fresh IL-2 medium was performed on days 3 and 7. The Oncomine TCR Beta short-read assay was what sequenced the DNA obtained from cultured CD4+ T cells. TCRdb reprocessed the PCR reads via MiXCR and lists one record per CDR3 protein. The table has about 21,000 distinct CDR3 sequences, about 62% seen once. This clonotype was seen more than once but under ten times. What it recognizes is unknown. CDR1 is DFQATT, CDR2 SNEGSKA, per germline (reference sequence). The V end was cut by 2 bases, the J end by 4 bases, with 14 bases between. The CDR3 is 14 residues long.

The gene calls are TRBV20-1 and TRBJ1-2; D ambiguous. This material consisted of CD4+ T cells from blood, cultured in vitro, taken before SARS-CoV-2 vaccination. This TCR derives from a human donor who received a COVID-19 vaccine. The CDR3 region has the DNA TGCAGTGCTAGAAAAACCCCCCTATTCTATGGCTACACCTTC. Encoded protein: CSARKTPLFYGYTF.